The rows below give T cell receptor beta chains drawn from one sample of a study of blood T cells in healthy people across ages. From the 5' RACE reads, TCRdb called clonotypes with MiXCR, one entry per CDR3 protein. Of 1.5 million to 1.8 million distinct CDR3 sequences listed, about 42% are singletons. The sequencing input was blood. All receptors derive from a woman younger than 30 in good health. The CDR3 runs from the conserved cysteine through the conserved F or W. D genes are given only for firm matches. A row's size may be missing; if present it is once, few, many or a size class.

CDR3 length	D gene	V gene	J gene	clone size	CDR3 DNA	CDR3 protein
15	NA	TRBV7-2	TRBJ2-1	NA	TGTGCCAGCAGCCATACAGTGGGCAGGGACAATGAGCAGTTCTTC	CASSHTVGRDNEQFF
17	TRBD1	TRBV5-1	TRBJ1-2	many	TGCGCCAGCAGCTTGGGAAACTGGACAGGGCGGAACTATGGCTACACCTTC	CASSLGNWTGRNYGYTF
14	TRBD1	TRBV29-1	TRBJ1-1	NA	TGCAGCGTTGCGCCCCGGGACAGGGGGACTGGAGCTTTCTTT	CSVAPRDRGTGAFF
14	TRBD1	TRBV7-2	TRBJ2-3	few	TGTGCCAGCAGCTTTACGGGACAGGGGGATACGCAGTATTTT	CASSFTGQGDTQYF
18	TRBD2	TRBV4-1	TRBJ2-1	few	TGCGCCAGCAGCCAGTATAGGGAGGTAGCGGGGGATTACAATGAGCAGTTCTTC	CASSQYREVAGDYNEQFF
11	NA	TRBV7-2	TRBJ1-1	NA	TGTGCCAGCAGCCCTAGACAATGGGCTTTCTTT	CASSPRQWAFF
10	NA	TRBV20-1	TRBJ1-2	NA	TGCAGTGCTGTTAACTATGGCTACACCTTC	CSAVNYGYTF
11	NA	TRBV25-1	TRBJ2-5	NA	TGTGCCAGCAGTGAATGGCAGACCCAGTACTTC	CASSEWQTQYF
14	TRBD1	TRBV20-1	TRBJ1-1	NA	TGCAGTGCTAGAGTAGATGAGGGGGCTACTGAAGCTTTCTTT	CSARVDEGATEAFF
14	TRBD2	TRBV29-1	TRBJ2-1	many	TGCAGCGTTGAACGGCTAGCGGGGTACAATGAGCAGTTCTTC	CSVERLAGYNEQFF
15	NA	TRBV20-1	TRBJ1-2	NA	TGCAGTGCTAGGGACACTTCAGGGAAGCTTGGCGGCTACACCTTC	CSARDTSGKLGGYTF
15	NA	TRBV10-3	TRBJ2-3	NA	TGTGCCATCAGTGTTGACAGCGTCATAACAGATACGCAGTATTTT	CAISVDSVITDTQYF
13	NA	TRBV5-6	TRBJ1-5	NA	TGTGCCAGCAGCTTGCAGCTTGATCAGCCCCAGCATTTT	CASSLQLDQPQHF
16	TRBD2	TRBV7-8	TRBJ2-7	NA	TGTGCCAGCAGCTTCGGGACTAGCGGGAGGTTGTACGAGCAGTACTTC	CASSFGTSGRLYEQYF
15	NA	TRBV11-2	TRBJ1-6	few	TGTGCCAGCAGCACACAGACATTTGATAATTCACCCCTCCACTTT	CASSTQTFDNSPLHF
15	TRBD1	TRBV20-1	TRBJ2-1	once	TGCAGTGCTAGGACGCGGGACAGGGGTGGCAATGAGCAGTTCTTC	CSARTRDRGGNEQFF
17	NA	TRBV9	TRBJ2-1	NA	TGTGCCAGCAGCGTAGGAAGGTCGGGGGAAGTCTACAATGAGCAGTTCTTC	CASSVGRSGEVYNEQFF
12	NA	TRBV29-1	TRBJ2-2	NA	TGCAGCGTTGAAGTTGGGGACTCCGGGCTGTTTTTT	CSVEVGDSGLFF
15	NA	TRBV9	TRBJ1-2	NA	TGTGCCAGCAGCGTAGCTCCCAGGGGAGACTATGGCTACACCTTC	CASSVAPRGDYGYTF
16	TRBD2	TRBV4-3	TRBJ2-2	NA	TGCGCCAGCAGCCAAGATCCAGCGGGGGGCACCGGGGAGCTGTTTTTT	CASSQDPAGGTGELFF
14	TRBD2	TRBV7-2	TRBJ2-2	few	TGTGCCAGCACCCTAGCGGGAAAGACCGGGGAGCTGTTTTTT	CASTLAGKTGELFF
16	TRBD1	TRBV27	TRBJ1-2	few	TGTGCCAGCAGTTTATCCTTCCCCGGGACAGCCTATGGCTACACCTTC	CASSLSFPGTAYGYTF
14	TRBD1	TRBV6-1	TRBJ2-5	few	TGTGCCAGCAGTGCCTGGACAGGGGAAGAGACCCAGTACTTC	CASSAWTGEETQYF
15	NA	TRBV7-8	TRBJ2-7	few	TGTGCCAGCAGCACCCGGGACACCGCCTACAATGAGCAGTACTTC	CASSTRDTAYNEQYF
15	TRBD2	TRBV7-2	TRBJ2-1	many	TGTGCCAGCAGCCCCCTAGCGGGAGCCTACAATGAGCAGTTCTTC	CASSPLAGAYNEQFF
14	NA	TRBV7-9	TRBJ1-2	NA	TGTGCCAGCAACTCAACAGGGTCGAACTATGGCTACACCTTC	CASNSTGSNYGYTF
15	NA	TRBV7-9	TRBJ2-7	NA	TGTGCCAGCAGACCGGCCGGGGTTGGCGTCGGCGAGCAGTACTTC	CASRPAGVGVGEQYF
18	TRBD2	TRBV7-2	TRBJ2-5	few	TGTGCCAGCAGCTCAAAAAGAGGCGGGGGGCAGAGTCCACAGACCCAGTACTTC	CASSSKRGGGQSPQTQYF
16	NA	TRBV7-9	TRBJ2-3	once	TGTGCCAGCAGTCGAATGGGGGAGATAACCACAGGTACGCAGTATTTT	CASSRMGEITTGTQYF
14	TRBD2	TRBV20-1	TRBJ2-1	few	TGCAGTGCTGGACTAGCGGGGTCCTACAATGAGCAGTTCTTC	CSAGLAGSYNEQFF
15	NA	TRBV7-2	TRBJ2-5	NA	TGTGCCAGCAGCGTCGTCTGGGGATATCGGGAGACCCAGTACTTC	CASSVVWGYRETQYF
15	NA	TRBV4-1	TRBJ2-1	NA	TGCGCCAGCAGCCAACCGGGGCGCTCCTACAATGAGCAGTTCTTC	CASSQPGRSYNEQFF
13	NA	TRBV4-3	TRBJ1-4	few	TGCGCCAGAGAGCAGGGGTTGTGTGAAAAACTGTTTTTT	CAREQGLCEKLFF
15	NA	TRBV4-3	TRBJ1-2	NA	TGCGCCAGCAGCCAAGATCTCCCGGGTTATTATGGCTACACCTTC	CASSQDLPGYYGYTF
15	TRBD2	TRBV6-4	TRBJ2-1	NA	TGTGCCAGCAGTGGGGCTAGCGGAACGTACAATGAGCAGTTCTTC	CASSGASGTYNEQFF
12	NA	TRBV24-1	TRBJ2-1	NA	TGTGCCACCAGTGATTTGGGCAGGGAGCAGTTCTTC	CATSDLGREQFF
14	NA	TRBV20-1	TRBJ2-2	NA	TGCAGTGCTAGAACGCAGGGGCACACCGGGGAGCTGTTTTTT	CSARTQGHTGELFF
14	NA	TRBV20-1	TRBJ2-1	few	TGCAGTGTCCCCTGGGGAAGCTCCTACAATGAGCAGTTCTTC	CSVPWGSSYNEQFF
15	NA	TRBV6-5	TRBJ2-1	few	TGTGCCAGCAATAGCGAGCGGTCTCTCTACAATGAGCAGTTCTTC	CASNSERSLYNEQFF
14	NA	TRBV11-2	TRBJ2-7	few	TGTGCCAGCAGCTTAGCAGGTTGGTGGTACGAGCAGTACTTC	CASSLAGWWYEQYF